This T cell receptor (beta chain) was documented in a study of graft-versus-host responses after intestinal transplantation. Across the whole study: Grafts that recipients had were multivisceral, liver-intestinal, or isolated intestinal transplants.

The germline CDR1 and CDR2 sequences are ENHRY and SYGVKD. V lost 7 bases, J lost 4 bases, and 13 bases lay in between. The CDR3 runs to 13 residues. Study-wide points: The highest levels of circulating GvH clones went along with early declines in HvG clones after transplant.

Libraries were prepared by immunoSEQ multiplex PCR; TCRdb keeps only in-frame clonotypes and omits some of them. The repertoire holds 100,000 to 110,000 clones, with roughly 84% as singletons. With regard to this clone: Its antigen is as yet unknown.

The sequencing here drew on unstimulated CD4+ T cells sorted from spleen or lymph node cells, taken before transplant. The chain carries TRBV10-3 and TRBJ1-2; D is possibly TRBD1 (5 bases). This receptor was identified in a human donor who was the organ donor for an intestinal transplant. The CDR3 sequence: CAIKQDALYGYTF. As DNA, the CDR3 is TGTGCCATCAAACAGGACGCTCTCTATGGCTACACCTTC.